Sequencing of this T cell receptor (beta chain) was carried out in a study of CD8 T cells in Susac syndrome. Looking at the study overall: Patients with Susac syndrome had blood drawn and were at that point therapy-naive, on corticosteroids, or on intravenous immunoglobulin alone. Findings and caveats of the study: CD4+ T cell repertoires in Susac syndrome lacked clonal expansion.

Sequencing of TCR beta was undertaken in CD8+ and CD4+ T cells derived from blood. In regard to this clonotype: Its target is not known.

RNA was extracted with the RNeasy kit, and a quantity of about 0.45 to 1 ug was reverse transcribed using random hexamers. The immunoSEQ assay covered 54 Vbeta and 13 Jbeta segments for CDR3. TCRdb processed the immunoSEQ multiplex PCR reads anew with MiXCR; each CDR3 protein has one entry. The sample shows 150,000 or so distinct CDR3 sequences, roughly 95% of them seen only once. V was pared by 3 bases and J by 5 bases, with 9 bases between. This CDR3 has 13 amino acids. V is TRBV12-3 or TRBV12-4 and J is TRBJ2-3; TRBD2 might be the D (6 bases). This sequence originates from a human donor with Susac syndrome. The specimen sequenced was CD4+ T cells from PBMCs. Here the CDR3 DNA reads TGTGCCAGCAGTTTTCCGGGAGTAGATACGCAGTATTTT. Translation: CASSFPGVDTQYF.